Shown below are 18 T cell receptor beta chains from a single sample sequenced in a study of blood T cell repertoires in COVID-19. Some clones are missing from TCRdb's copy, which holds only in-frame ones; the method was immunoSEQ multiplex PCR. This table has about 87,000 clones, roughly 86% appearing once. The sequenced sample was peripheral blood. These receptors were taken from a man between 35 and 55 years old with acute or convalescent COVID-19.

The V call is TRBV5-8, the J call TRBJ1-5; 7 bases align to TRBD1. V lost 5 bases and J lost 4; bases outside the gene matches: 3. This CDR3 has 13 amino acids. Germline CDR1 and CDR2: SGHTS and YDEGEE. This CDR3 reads CASRGQINQPQHF. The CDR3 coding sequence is TGTGCCAGCAGGGGACAGATTAATCAGCCCCAGCATTTT.

CDR3 nucleotide sequence: TGTGCCAGTAGTATAGGAAGGGGGAGCTCCTACAATGAGCAGTTCTTC. Its protein is CASSIGRGSSYNEQFF. The chain combines TRBV19 with TRBJ2-1, with a possible D match to TRBD1 (6 bases). The germline V and J ends were trimmed by 1 base and 0 bases, with 10 bases remaining between them. In germline, CDR1 is LNHDA, CDR2 SQIVND (reference sequence). CDR3 length: 16 residues.

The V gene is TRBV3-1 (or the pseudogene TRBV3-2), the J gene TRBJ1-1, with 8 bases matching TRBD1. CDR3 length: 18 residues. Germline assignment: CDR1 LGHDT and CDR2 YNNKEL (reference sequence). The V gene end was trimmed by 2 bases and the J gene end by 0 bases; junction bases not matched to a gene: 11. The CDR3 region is CASSQSGTGGLLNTEAFF. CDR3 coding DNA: TGTGCCAGCAGCCAATCCGGGACAGGCGGACTTTTGAACACTGAAGCTTTCTTT.

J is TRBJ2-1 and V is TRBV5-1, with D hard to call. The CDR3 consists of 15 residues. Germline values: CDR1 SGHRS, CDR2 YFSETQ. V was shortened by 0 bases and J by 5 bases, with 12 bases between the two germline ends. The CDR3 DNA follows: TGCGCCAGCAGCTTGGTAAGCCCGGTGAACAATGAGCAGTTCTTC. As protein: CASSLVSPVNNEQFF.

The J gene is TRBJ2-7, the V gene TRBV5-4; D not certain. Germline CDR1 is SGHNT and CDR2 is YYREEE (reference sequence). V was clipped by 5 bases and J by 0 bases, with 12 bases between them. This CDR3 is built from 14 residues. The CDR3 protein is CASRRHGSSYEQYF. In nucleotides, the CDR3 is TGTGCCAGCAGGCGGCACGGTAGCTCCTACGAGCAGTACTTC.

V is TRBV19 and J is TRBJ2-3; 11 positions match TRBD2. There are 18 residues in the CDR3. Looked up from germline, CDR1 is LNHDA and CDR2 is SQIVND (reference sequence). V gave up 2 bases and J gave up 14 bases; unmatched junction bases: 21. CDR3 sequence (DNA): TGTGCCAGTAGTATAAATGGGGGACTAGCGGCACGGAAGGATAGAATGTATTTT. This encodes CASSINGGLAARKDRMYF.

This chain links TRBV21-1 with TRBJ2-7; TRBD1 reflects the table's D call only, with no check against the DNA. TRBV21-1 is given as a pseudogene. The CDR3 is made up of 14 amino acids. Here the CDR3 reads CASTSYQISYEQYF. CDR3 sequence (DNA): TGTGCCAGCACCAGTTACCAGATATCCTACGAGCAGTACTTC.

CDR3 coding DNA: TGTGCCAGCAGCCCCCCGCGGGAGACCCAGTACTTC. This sequence encodes CASSPPRETQYF. The rearrangement links TRBV27 to TRBJ2-5; D unclear. CDR1 and CDR2 (germline): MNHEY, SMNVEV (reference sequence). CDR3 length: 12 residues. Trimming took 6 bases from V and 5 from J, leaving 10 bases between them.

This CDR3 reads CASSLWDRGNEQFF. The CDR3 DNA is TGTGCCAGCAGCTTATGGGACAGGGGCAATGAGCAGTTCTTC. The chain has TRBV11-2 and TRBJ2-1, with TRBD1 matching over 10 bases. Germline V gives CDR1 SGHAT, CDR2 FQNNGV. Trimming took 2 bases from V and 6 from J; bases not matched to a gene: 1. The CDR3 consists of 14 residues.

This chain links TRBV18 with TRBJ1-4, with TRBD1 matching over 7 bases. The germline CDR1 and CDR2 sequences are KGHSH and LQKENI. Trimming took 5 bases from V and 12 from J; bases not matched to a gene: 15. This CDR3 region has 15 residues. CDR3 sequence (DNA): TGTGCCAGCTCAGGGGGGACAGCCCCCGGAGGTGAACTGTTTTTT. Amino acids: CASSGGTAPGGELFF.

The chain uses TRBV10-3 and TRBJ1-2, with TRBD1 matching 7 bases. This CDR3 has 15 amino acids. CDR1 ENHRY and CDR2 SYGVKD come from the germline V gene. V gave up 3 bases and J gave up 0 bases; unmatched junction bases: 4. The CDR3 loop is CAISESTGSNYGYTF. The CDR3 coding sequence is TGTGCCATCAGTGAATCGACAGGGTCTAACTATGGCTACACCTTC.

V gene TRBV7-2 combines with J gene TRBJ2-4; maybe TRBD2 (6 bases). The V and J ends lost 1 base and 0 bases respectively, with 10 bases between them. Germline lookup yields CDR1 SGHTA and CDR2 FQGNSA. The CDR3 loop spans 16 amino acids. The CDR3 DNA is TGTGCCAGCAGCTTAGATGGGGGACTAGCCAAAAACATTCAGTACTTC. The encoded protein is CASSLDGGLAKNIQYF.

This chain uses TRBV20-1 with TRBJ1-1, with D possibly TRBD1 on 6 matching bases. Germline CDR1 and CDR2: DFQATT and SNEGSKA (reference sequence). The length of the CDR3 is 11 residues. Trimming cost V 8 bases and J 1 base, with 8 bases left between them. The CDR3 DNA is TGCAGTCCGACAGGGAACACTGAAGCTTTCTTT. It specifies CSPTGNTEAFF.

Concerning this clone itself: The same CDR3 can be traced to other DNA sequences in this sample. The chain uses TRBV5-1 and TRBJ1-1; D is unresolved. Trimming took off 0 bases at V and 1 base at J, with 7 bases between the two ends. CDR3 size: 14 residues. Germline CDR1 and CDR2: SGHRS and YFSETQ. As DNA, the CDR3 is TGCGCCAGCAGCTTGGCGGGTGGGAACACTGAAGCTTTCTTT. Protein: CASSLAGGNTEAFF.

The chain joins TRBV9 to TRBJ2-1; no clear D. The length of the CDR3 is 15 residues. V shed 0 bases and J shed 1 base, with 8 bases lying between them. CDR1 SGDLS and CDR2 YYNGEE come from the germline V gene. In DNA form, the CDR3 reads TGTGCCAGCAGCGTAGATCTAGGATCCTACAATGAGCAGTTCTTC. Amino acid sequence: CASSVDLGSYNEQFF.

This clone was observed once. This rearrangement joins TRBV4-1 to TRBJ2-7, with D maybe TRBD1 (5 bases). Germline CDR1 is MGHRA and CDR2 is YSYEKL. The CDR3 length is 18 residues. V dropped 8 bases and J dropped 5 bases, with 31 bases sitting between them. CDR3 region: CASCRLALSVQGKDEQYF. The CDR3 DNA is TGCGCCAGCTGCCGCCTGGCTCTCTCTGTTCAGGGCAAAGACGAGCAGTACTTC.

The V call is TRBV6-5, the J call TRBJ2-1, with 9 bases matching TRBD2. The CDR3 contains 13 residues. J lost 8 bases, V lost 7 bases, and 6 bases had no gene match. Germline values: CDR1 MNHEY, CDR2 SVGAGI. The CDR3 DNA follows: TGTGCCAGCAACGGCGGGGGGGCCGATGAGCAGTTCTTC. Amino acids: CASNGGGADEQFF.

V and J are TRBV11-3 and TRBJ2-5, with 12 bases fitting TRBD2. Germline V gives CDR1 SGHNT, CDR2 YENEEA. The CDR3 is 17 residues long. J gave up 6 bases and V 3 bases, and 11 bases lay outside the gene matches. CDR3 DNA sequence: TGTGCCAGCAGCTTGGGAGACGCTAGCGGGAGGGCTCAGACCCAGTACTTC. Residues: CASSLGDASGRAQTQYF.